The clone carrying this TCR beta chain was picked up a small number of times. The antigen remains unidentified. Individual cDNA molecules carried attached unique molecular identifiers. One entry per CDR3 protein, called by TCRdb with MiXCR from the 5' RACE reads. This sample yields about 98,000 distinct CDR3 sequences, of which 11% are seen a single time; about 5% belongs to the top ten. This specimen belongs to a study of early T cells in non-severe SARS-CoV-2 infection. In the study overall: The input, bulk RNA from unsorted whole blood, was sequenced, and chains were unpaired. Regarding the study as a whole: Missing private and CD4 specificities, VDJdb matching favored anti-spike CD8 responses.

Deletions cut 6 bases from V and 0 bases from J, with 17 bases between. The CDR3 sequence is 16 residues long. From germline, CDR1 is DFQATT and CDR2 SNEGSKA (reference sequence). This receptor was identified in an adult who was a healthcare worker with PCR-confirmed SARS-CoV-2 infection or an uninfected control (not recorded which). The sample taken for sequencing was whole blood. The chain recombines TRBV20-1 with TRBJ2-2; D is possibly TRBD1 or TRBD2 (5 bases each). CDR3 loop: CSAHRGRGTNTGELFF. The DNA for the CDR3 is TGCAGTGCGCATAGGGGTCGGGGCACGAACACCGGGGAGCTGTTTTTT.